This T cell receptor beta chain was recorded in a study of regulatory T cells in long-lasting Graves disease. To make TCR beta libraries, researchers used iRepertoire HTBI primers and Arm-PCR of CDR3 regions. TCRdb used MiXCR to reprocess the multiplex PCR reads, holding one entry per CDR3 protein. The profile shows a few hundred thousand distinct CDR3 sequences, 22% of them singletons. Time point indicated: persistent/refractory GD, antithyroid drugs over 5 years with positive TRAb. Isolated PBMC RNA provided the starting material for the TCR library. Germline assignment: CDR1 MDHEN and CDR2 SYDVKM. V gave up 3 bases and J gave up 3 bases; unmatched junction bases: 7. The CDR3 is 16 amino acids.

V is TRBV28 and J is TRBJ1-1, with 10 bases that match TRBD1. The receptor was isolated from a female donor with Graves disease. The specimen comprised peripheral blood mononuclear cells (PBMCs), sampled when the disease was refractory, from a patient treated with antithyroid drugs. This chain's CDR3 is CASSFVKGQGYTEAFF. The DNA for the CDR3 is TGTGCCAGCAGTTTCGTTAAGGGACAGGGGTACACTGAAGCTTTCTTT.